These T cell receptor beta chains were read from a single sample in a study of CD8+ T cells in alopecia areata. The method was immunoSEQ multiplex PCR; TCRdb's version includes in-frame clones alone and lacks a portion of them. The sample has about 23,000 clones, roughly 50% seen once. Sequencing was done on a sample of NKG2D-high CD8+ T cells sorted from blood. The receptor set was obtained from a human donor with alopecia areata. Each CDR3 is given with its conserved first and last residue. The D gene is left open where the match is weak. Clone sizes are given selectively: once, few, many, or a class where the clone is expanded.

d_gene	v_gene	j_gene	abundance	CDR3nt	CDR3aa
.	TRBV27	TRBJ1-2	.	TGTGCCAGCAGTTCAGGTTCAGGATCCGGTTTGGGAGGCTACACCTTC	CASSSGSGSGLGGYTF
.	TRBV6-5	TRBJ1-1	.	TGTGCCACTTCACGGGGGATACCGGCTTTCTTT	CATSRGIPAFF
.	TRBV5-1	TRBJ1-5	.	TGCGCCAGCAGCGCGGACGGGAATCAGCCCCAGCATTTT	CASSADGNQPQHF
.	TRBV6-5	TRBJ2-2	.	TGTGCCAGCAGTTACAACACCGGGGAGCTGTTTTTT	CASSYNTGELFF
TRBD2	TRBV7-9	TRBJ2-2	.	TGTGCCAGCAGCTCCTCCGCTAGCGGGAAGAACACCGGGGAGCTGTTTTTT	CASSSSASGKNTGELFF
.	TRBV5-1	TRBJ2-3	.	TGCGCCAGCAGCTTCAGGAGTTCAGATACGCAGTATTTT	CASSFRSSDTQYF
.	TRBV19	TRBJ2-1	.	TGTGCCAGTATAGCCCTGGGGCTGGACAATGAGCAGTTCTTC	CASIALGLDNEQFF
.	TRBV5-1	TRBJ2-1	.	TGCGCCAGCAGCCTATATGATGAGCAGTTCTTC	CASSLYDEQFF
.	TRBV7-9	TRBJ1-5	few	TGTGCCAGCAGCTTAGAATCGAGTAGGAATTATCAGCCCCAGCATTTT	CASSLESSRNYQPQHF
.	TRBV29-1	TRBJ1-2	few	TGCAGCGTTGAAGACCCCGAGGGTAACTATGGCTACACCTTC	CSVEDPEGNYGYTF
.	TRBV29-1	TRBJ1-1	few	TGCAGCTCCTTTTCGGGGGTGAACACTGAAGCTTTCTTT	CSSFSGVNTEAFF